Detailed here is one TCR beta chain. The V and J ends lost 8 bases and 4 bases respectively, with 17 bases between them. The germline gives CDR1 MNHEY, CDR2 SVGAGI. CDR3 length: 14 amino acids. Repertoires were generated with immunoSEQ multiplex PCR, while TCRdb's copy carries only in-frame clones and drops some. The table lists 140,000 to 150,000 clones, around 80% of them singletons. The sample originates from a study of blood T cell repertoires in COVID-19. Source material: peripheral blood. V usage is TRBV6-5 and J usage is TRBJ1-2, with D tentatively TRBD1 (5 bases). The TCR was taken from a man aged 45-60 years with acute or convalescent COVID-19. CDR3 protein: CASRGGAFLYGYTF. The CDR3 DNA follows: TGTGCCAGCCGCGGTGGGGCGTTTCTCTATGGCTACACCTTC.